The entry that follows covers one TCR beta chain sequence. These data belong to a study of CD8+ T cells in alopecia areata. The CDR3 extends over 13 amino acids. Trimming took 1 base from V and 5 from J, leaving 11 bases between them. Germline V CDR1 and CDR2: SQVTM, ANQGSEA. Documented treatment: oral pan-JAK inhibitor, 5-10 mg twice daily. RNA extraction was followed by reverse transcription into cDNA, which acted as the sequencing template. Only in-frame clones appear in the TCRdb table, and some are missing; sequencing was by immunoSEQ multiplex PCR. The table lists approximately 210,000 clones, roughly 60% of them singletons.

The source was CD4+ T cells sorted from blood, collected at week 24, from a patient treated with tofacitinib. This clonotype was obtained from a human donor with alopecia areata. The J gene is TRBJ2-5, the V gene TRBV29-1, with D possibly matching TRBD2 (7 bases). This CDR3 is CSVEVGGRETQYF. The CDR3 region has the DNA TGCAGCGTTGAAGTCGGGGGGCGGGAGACCCAGTACTTC. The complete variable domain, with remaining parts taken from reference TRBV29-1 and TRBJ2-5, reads SAVISQKPSRDICQRGTSLTIQCQVDSQVTMMFWYRQQPGQSLTLIATANQGSEATYESGFVIDKFPISRPNLTFSTLTVSNMSPEDSSIYLCSVEVGGRETQYFGPGTRLLVL.